These T cell receptor beta chains were read from a single sample in a study of CD8 T cells in Susac syndrome. TCRdb analysed the immunoSEQ multiplex PCR reads with MiXCR anew, one entry per CDR3 protein. Among roughly 250,000 distinct CDR3 sequences listed, almost 97% were seen once. The sequenced sample was CD4+ T cells from PBMCs. Receptors were obtained from a human donor with Susac syndrome. The CDR3 runs from the conserved cysteine through the conserved F or W.

V gene	J gene	CDR3 protein
TRBV11-2	TRBJ1-4	CASSSLRRGSAGLFF
TRBV7-8	TRBJ2-1	CASSLGGGSNEQFF
TRBV6-2/TRBV6-3	TRBJ1-5	CASRIRTGDNQPQHF
TRBV24-1	TRBJ1-2	CATSPDSYGYTF
TRBV29-1	TRBJ2-5	CSVTGTSGQETQYF
TRBV9	TRBJ2-3	CASSVGGGAGTDTQYF
TRBV5-4	TRBJ2-4	CASSLAGGGRNIQYF
TRBV19	TRBJ1-5	CASSIRTLRGPLPNQPQHF
TRBV18	TRBJ2-7	CASSPGQGDSYEQYF
TRBV20-1	TRBJ1-1	CSAIRVSAFF
TRBV3-1	TRBJ2-7	CASSHSLSPYEQYF
TRBV28	TRBJ1-2	CASSYNGHLNYGYTF
TRBV11-3	TRBJ2-5	CASSPSGVGRDQETQYF
TRBV20-1	TRBJ2-3	CSVRQASTDTQYF
TRBV12-3/TRBV12-4	TRBJ2-5	CASSLMSSGRSETQYF
TRBV28	TRBJ2-1	CASSQTDRGNEQFF
TRBV5-6	TRBJ1-2	CASSQRIDNYGYTF
TRBV29-1	TRBJ2-7	CSALTLDEQYF
TRBV30	TRBJ1-2	CAWSPGMDYGYTF
TRBV7-2	TRBJ2-7	CASSFETGEYEQYF
TRBV2	TRBJ2-3	CASKLQGTTDTQYF
TRBV5-1	TRBJ2-1	CASSLGPGDSGFDNEQFF
TRBV5-6	TRBJ1-5	CASRVQGAGNQPQHF
TRBV20-1	TRBJ1-1	CSARIGNMNTEAFF
TRBV20-1	TRBJ2-5	CSARDVLAYQETQYF
TRBV11-3	TRBJ1-1	CASSRRGTMNTEAFF
TRBV7-7	TRBJ2-2	CASSPGLSNTGELFF
TRBV20-1	TRBJ2-1	CSAKGGASGNNEQFF
TRBV3-1	TRBJ2-7	CASSLGPVGQYF
TRBV25-1	TRBJ2-3	CASSLGAGRGTQYF
TRBV7-2	TRBJ2-7	CASSSQQGTYEQYF
TRBV4-1	TRBJ2-1	CASSQEGGFYNEQFF
TRBV7-2	TRBJ2-5	CASSPGLAVQETQYF
TRBV6-5	TRBJ2-3	CATFPGTGFTDTQYF
TRBV20-1	TRBJ2-7	CSARTLGGTYEQYF
TRBV21-1	TRBJ2-5	CASSKYPAGQETQYF
TRBV18	TRBJ1-5	CASSGFGQPQHF
TRBV30	TRBJ1-1	CAWKSGLTNTEAFF
TRBV7-9	TRBJ2-7	CASSPRHQTYEQYF
TRBV28	TRBJ2-4	CASSSGKNIQYF